What follows are 27 T cell receptor beta chains derived from one specimen sequenced in a study of human T cells and chemical hapten exposure. TCRdb recomputed calls from the RACE reads with MiXCR, one row per CDR3 protein. Of approximately 160,000 distinct CDR3 sequences listed, around 30% are singletons. Time point denoted: patch test 3, about 24 weeks after DPC sensitization. Regarding treatment: therapeutic diphenylcyclopropenone sensitization with weekly scalp DPC. The sample was whole blood, taken in connection with sensitization to the hapten diphenylcyclopropenone (DPC). These receptor sequences come from a woman under 30 with alopecia areata. Some clones in this sample may be carry-over from other donors' samples.

The V call is TRBV10-3, the J call TRBJ2-1; the match to TRBD2 covers 12 bases. The germline CDR1 and CDR2 sequences are ENHRY and SYGVKD. The CDR3 has 15 amino acids. The V gene end was trimmed by 5 bases and the J gene end by 10 bases; junction bases not matched to a gene: 9. This CDR3 is CAISTSGGNRGEQFF. The CDR3 nucleotides are TGTGCCATCAGTACTAGCGGGGGGAATCGAGGCGAGCAGTTCTTC.

The rearrangement uses TRBV5-1 and TRBJ1-1; possible D gene TRBD1, 6 bases. The CDR3 consists of 13 residues. Germline V gives CDR1 SGHRS, CDR2 YFSETQ. Trimming took 4 bases from V and 2 from J, leaving 9 bases between them. The CDR3 bases are TGCGCCAGCAGCGAGGGACATAACACTGAAGCTTTCTTT. Its translation is CASSEGHNTEAFF.

This clonotype was seen ten or more times. The chain carries TRBV6-2 or TRBV6-3 and TRBJ2-7, with D perhaps TRBD2 (6 bases). V shed 5 bases and J shed 0 bases, with 20 bases lying between them. The CDR3 spans 17 residues. Germline lookup yields CDR1 MNHEY and CDR2 SVGEGT. CDR3 nucleotide sequence: TGTGCCAGCAGTGCCACGACTAGGGCGGAATTCTCCTACGAGCAGTACTTC. This codes for CASSATTRAEFSYEQYF.

The chain links TRBV29-1 to TRBJ2-7, with D perhaps matching TRBD2 (6 bases). Per the germline V gene, CDR1 is SQVTM and CDR2 is ANQGSEA. The length of the CDR3 is 13 residues. Trimming removed 5 bases from V and 3 bases from J, with 14 bases in between. The CDR3 reads CSVRTNSRYEQYF. The CDR3 coding sequence is TGCAGCGTTCGGACTAACTCCCGCTACGAGCAGTACTTC.

This clonotype was counted ten times or more. The rearrangement joins TRBV12-3 or TRBV12-4 to TRBJ2-7; 13 bases map to TRBD2. The CDR3 has 15 amino acids. The J segment lost 5 bases and the V segment lost 6 bases, leaving 7 bases of the junction unmatched. This chain's CDR3 is CASRSELAGGDEQYF. The CDR3 nucleotides are TGTGCCAGCAGATCGGAACTAGCGGGAGGGGACGAGCAGTACTTC.

The gene calls are TRBV20-1 and TRBJ1-6, with a weak D call TRBD1 (5 bases). The ends were cut back, 5 bases at V and 8 bases at J, with 16 bases in the middle. This CDR3 spans 14 amino acids. Germline CDR1 and CDR2: DFQATT and SNEGSKA (reference sequence). This chain's CDR3 is CSAALGQGHSPLHF. As DNA, the CDR3 is TGCAGTGCTGCCCTGGGTCAGGGTCATTCACCCCTCCACTTT.

The J gene is TRBJ1-4, the V gene TRBV27, with a possible D match to TRBD1 (5 bases). Between the trimmed V and J ends, which lost 5 bases and 0 bases, there was a span of 16 bases. This CDR3 contains 17 residues. CDR1 and CDR2 (germline): MNHEY, SMNVEV (reference sequence). CDR3 coding DNA: TGTGCCAGCAGTACCAGGGAGGCCCTTGCAACTAATGAAAAACTGTTTTTT. Translating it yields CASSTREALATNEKLFF.

The chain combines TRBV29-1 with TRBJ2-1, with D hard to call. The length of the CDR3 is 12 residues. Trimming stripped 5 bases from V and 6 bases from J, with 11 bases between. Germline V gives CDR1 SQVTM, CDR2 ANQGSEA. In DNA form, the CDR3 reads TGCAGCGTTCTTGAGTCTCGCAATGAGCAGTTCTTC. This codes for CSVLESRNEQFF.

A few counts support this clonotype. The chain uses TRBV10-3 and TRBJ2-7, with D tentatively TRBD2 (7 bases). Trimming took off 3 bases at V and 7 bases at J, with 16 bases between the two ends. CDR3 length: 14 amino acids. Germline V lookup: CDR1 ENHRY, CDR2 SYGVKD. CDR3 sequence reads: CAISDPQGGQEQYF. The CDR3 DNA sequence: TGTGCCATCAGTGACCCACAGGGAGGGCAGGAGCAGTACTTC.

The chain is built from TRBV13 and TRBJ2-3; 11 bases fit TRBD2. CDR3 length equals 16 residues. Germline values: CDR1 PRHDT, CDR2 FYEKMQ (reference sequence). J gave up 4 bases and V 4 bases, and 7 bases lay outside the gene matches. The CDR3 reads CASSSPGLAAPDTQYF. The CDR3 DNA sequence: TGTGCCAGCAGCTCCCCGGGACTAGCGGCCCCAGATACGCAGTATTTT.

This clonotype was picked up a small number of times. This chain joins TRBV5-1 and TRBJ2-3, with 16 positions matching TRBD2. Germline V lookup: CDR1 SGHRS, CDR2 YFSETQ. This CDR3 region has 19 residues. Trimming took 3 bases from V and 3 from J; bases not matched to a gene: 10. CDR3 DNA sequence: TGCGCCAGCAGCTGGGGACTAGCGGGGGGGCGAGTAAGGACAGATACGCAGTATTTT. It codes for CASSWGLAGGRVRTDTQYF.

The chain has TRBV29-1 and TRBJ2-2; D is uncertain. Trimming took off 4 bases at V and 4 bases at J, with 10 bases between the two ends. Germline assignment: CDR1 SQVTM and CDR2 ANQGSEA. This CDR3 has 13 residues. CDR3 region: CSVVGRSTGELFF. CDR3 DNA sequence: TGCAGCGTTGTCGGCAGGTCCACCGGGGAGCTGTTTTTT.

This clonotype was seen a handful of times. This chain uses TRBV5-1 with TRBJ2-2; D unclear. Germline lookup yields CDR1 SGHRS and CDR2 YFSETQ. V lost 0 bases to trimming and J lost 4 bases, with 10 bases between them. The CDR3 runs to 15 residues. The CDR3 nucleotides are TGCGCCAGCAGCTTGGCCGCTCAAGCCACCGGGGAGCTGTTTTTT. Amino acid sequence: CASSLAAQATGELFF.

The chain recombines TRBV4-1 with TRBJ2-3, with D possibly matching TRBD2 (5 bases). This CDR3 is built from 16 residues. Per germline, CDR1 MGHRA and CDR2 YSYEKL. The ends were cut back, 5 bases at V and 6 bases at J, with 21 bases in the middle. CDR3 region: CASSLRAPSHGDTQYF. The CDR3 DNA sequence: TGCGCCAGCAGCTTGCGGGCTCCCTCACACGGCGATACGCAGTATTTT.

The rearrangement uses TRBV7-9 and TRBJ2-3, with 9 bases lining up with TRBD1. V lost 6 bases, J lost 4 bases, and 11 bases stayed unmatched. The CDR3 has 16 amino acids. Per germline, CDR1 SEHNR and CDR2 FQNEAQ (reference sequence). The DNA of the CDR3 is TGTGCCAGCAGTTCCCGGACAGGGGTGAGGGCAGATACGCAGTATTTT. Translated, it gives CASSSRTGVRADTQYF.

The chain carries TRBV7-6 and TRBJ2-7; D gene uncertain. The germline gives CDR1 SGHVS, CDR2 FNYEAQ. This CDR3 has 13 residues. V lost 6 bases to trimming and J lost 0 bases, with 9 bases between them. The CDR3 DNA follows: TGTGCCAGCAGTTCGGTCAGCTCCTACGAGCAGTACTTC. This encodes CASSSVSSYEQYF. Based on the CDR3 plus reference TRBV7-6 and TRBJ2-7, the full variable domain is GAGVSQSPRYKVTKRGQDVALRCDPISGHVSLYWYRQALGQGPEFLTYFNYEAQQDKSGLPNDRFSAERPEGSISTLTIQRTEQRDSAMYRCASSSVSSYEQYFGPGTRLTVT.

The genes are TRBV12-3 or TRBV12-4 and TRBJ2-3; D is unclear. The CDR3 is 14 amino acids. Trimming pared 6 bases from V and 2 bases from J, leaving 12 bases between. The CDR3 sequence is CASSRRASTDTQYF. The CDR3 region has the DNA TGTGCCAGCAGCCGTCGAGCCTCCACAGATACGCAGTATTTT.

This clonotype has just a few counts. The chain links TRBV12-3 or TRBV12-4 to TRBJ2-2; 8 bases line up with TRBD1. The CDR3 length is 16 residues. J lost 4 bases, V lost 4 bases, and 8 bases had no gene match. The CDR3 here is CASSSSGQGGTGELFF. DNA of the CDR3: TGTGCCAGCAGTTCCTCTGGACAGGGAGGCACCGGGGAGCTGTTTTTT.

The chain joins TRBV20-1 to TRBJ2-7, with 9 positions matching TRBD1. V lost 0 bases, J lost 6 bases, and 6 bases stayed unmatched. The CDR3 covers 14 residues. The germline V gene has CDR1 DFQATT and CDR2 SNEGSKA (reference sequence). CDR3 sequence (DNA): TGCAGTGCTAGAGATTGGGACAGGGTGTTCGAGCAGTACTTC. It yields the protein CSARDWDRVFEQYF.

The genes are TRBV4-1 and TRBJ1-2; a possible D gene is TRBD1 (5 bases). Germline V gene lookup returns CDR1 MGHRA and CDR2 YSYEKL. The germline V and J ends were trimmed by 0 bases and 4 bases, with 12 bases remaining between them. The CDR3 spans 15 residues. The CDR3 DNA is TGCGCCAGCAGCCAAGATTCAGGGCCAAGCTATGGCTACACCTTC. The encoded protein is CASSQDSGPSYGYTF.

This clonotype was recorded at least ten times. The rearrangement uses TRBV29-1 and TRBJ1-4; 8 bases match TRBD1. The CDR3 totals 14 residues. Germline loops: CDR1 SQVTM, CDR2 ANQGSEA. The V gene end was trimmed by 7 bases and the J gene end by 8 bases; junction bases not matched to a gene: 12. The CDR3 here is CSGRQGPAGEKLFF. The CDR3 DNA is TGCAGCGGTCGACAGGGGCCGGCGGGCGAAAAACTGTTTTTT.

This clonotype was found a few times. The V gene is TRBV10-3, the J gene TRBJ2-5; no clear D. V dropped 0 bases and J dropped 5 bases, with 4 bases sitting between them. This CDR3 has 12 residues. Germline assignment: CDR1 ENHRY and CDR2 SYGVKD. In DNA, the CDR3 is TGTGCCATCAGTGAGTCTGGGGAGACCCAGTACTTC. This sequence encodes CAISESGETQYF.

This clonotype was observed at least ten times. The chain recombines TRBV5-1 with TRBJ1-1, with TRBD1 matching over 7 bases. Germline V CDR1 and CDR2: SGHRS, YFSETQ. J lost 3 bases, V lost 4 bases, and 9 bases had no gene match. CDR3 length: 15 residues. CDR3 coding DNA: TGCGCCAGCAGCCTAGGACAGGCCCAAGACACTGAAGCTTTCTTT. Amino acid sequence: CASSLGQAQDTEAFF.

This clonotype was seen only a few times. The rearrangement uses TRBV10-1 and TRBJ2-7; D is uncertain. There are 12 residues in the CDR3. V was shortened by 6 bases and J by 2 bases, with 8 bases between the two germline ends. Per germline, CDR1 WNHNN and CDR2 SYGVQD (reference sequence). CDR3 sequence (DNA): TGCGCCAGCAGCCGCGGACCCTACGAGCAGTACTTC. It encodes CASSRGPYEQYF.

V gene TRBV27 combines with J gene TRBJ2-7; D is possibly TRBD1 (6 bases). The germline V gene encodes CDR1 MNHEY and CDR2 SMNVEV (reference sequence). This CDR3 has 14 residues. Between the trimmed V and J ends, which lost 3 bases and 2 bases, there was a span of 11 bases. CDR3 in DNA: TGTGCCAGCAGTTTTCAAGGGGACACCTACGAGCAGTACTTC. Translating gives CASSFQGDTYEQYF.

There are a few counts of this clonotype. The chain has TRBV11-3 and TRBJ2-2; D unresolved. The length of the CDR3 is 12 residues. Between the trimmed V and J ends, which lost 3 bases and 3 bases, there was a span of 2 bases. Germline V CDR1 and CDR2: SGHNT, YENEEA. The CDR3 region has the DNA TGTGCCAGCAGCTTCGACACCGGGGAGCTGTTTTTT. It specifies CASSFDTGELFF.

CDR3 DNA sequence: TGTGCCAGCAGCTTAAGTCAGGCAGACTACGAGCAGTACTTC. The encoded protein is CASSLSQADYEQYF. This chain uses TRBV7-8 with TRBJ2-7; D gene unclear. This CDR3 spans 14 amino acids. Germline CDR1 reads SGHVS; CDR2 reads FQNEAQ. V was shortened by 2 bases and J by 3 bases, with 11 bases between the two germline ends.